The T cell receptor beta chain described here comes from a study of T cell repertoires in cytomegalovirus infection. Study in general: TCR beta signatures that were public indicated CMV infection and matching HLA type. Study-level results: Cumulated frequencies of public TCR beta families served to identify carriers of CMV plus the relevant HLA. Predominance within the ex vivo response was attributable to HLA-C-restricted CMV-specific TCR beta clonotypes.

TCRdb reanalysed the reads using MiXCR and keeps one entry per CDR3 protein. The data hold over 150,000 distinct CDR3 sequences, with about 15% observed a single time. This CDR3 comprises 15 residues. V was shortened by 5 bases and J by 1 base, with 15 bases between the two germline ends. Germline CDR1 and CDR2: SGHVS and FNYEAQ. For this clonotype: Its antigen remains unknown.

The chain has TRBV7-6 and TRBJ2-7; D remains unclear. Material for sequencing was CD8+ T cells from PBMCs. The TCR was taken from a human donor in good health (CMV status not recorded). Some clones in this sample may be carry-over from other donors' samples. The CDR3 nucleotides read TGTGCCAGCAGCGCTGCCCCTGGATTATCCTACGAGCAGTACTTC. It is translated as CASSAAPGLSYEQYF.